This T cell receptor beta chain was observed in a study of shared clonotypes between healthy human individuals. Notes on the study in general: The genetic and exposure-history diversity represented was limited by few donors.

Naive-designated CD8 cells lacked CD45RO, were positively enriched for CCR7, and omitted terminally differentiated effector memory CD45RA+ cells. The CDR3 extends over 18 amino acids. Germline V gene data show CDR1 as KGHSH and CDR2 as LQKENI. Germline trimming cut 6 bases from V and 0 bases from J; bases unmatched to any gene: 10. As concerns this clone: Its antigen remains unknown.

Generated by immunoSEQ multiplex PCR, the TCRdb table keeps only in-frame clones and is missing some. Of under 2,000,000 clones listed, approximately 95% are singletons. The TCR was taken from a young man in good health. Sequences were obtained from naive CD8+ T cells sorted from blood. This chain joins TRBV18 and TRBJ2-6, with TRBD1 matching over 8 bases. The CDR3 reads CASSSDRGYISGANVLTF. The CDR3 DNA reads TGTGCCAGCTCGTCCGACAGGGGATATATCTCTGGGGCCAACGTCCTGACTTTC.